The T cell receptor (beta chain) described here comes from a study of identical twins. TCRdb re-derived calls from the 5' RACE reads in MiXCR, one entry per CDR3 protein. The sample lists approximately 220,000 distinct CDR3 sequences; approximately 9% were seen once. This CDR3 comprises 15 residues. In germline, CDR1 is SGHAT, CDR2 FQNNGV. Trimming cost V 6 bases and J 3 bases; bases outside gene matches: 7. This clonotype turned up a few times. Source material: memory (CD45RO+) T cells sorted from blood. The sequence came from a woman aged 18-29 years in good health. The genes are TRBV11-2 and TRBJ1-4; the match to TRBD1 covers 7 bases. CDR3 bases: TGTGCCAGCAGACGCCGGGACAGCCCTAATGAAAAACTGTTTTTT. It codes for CASRRRDSPNEKLFF.